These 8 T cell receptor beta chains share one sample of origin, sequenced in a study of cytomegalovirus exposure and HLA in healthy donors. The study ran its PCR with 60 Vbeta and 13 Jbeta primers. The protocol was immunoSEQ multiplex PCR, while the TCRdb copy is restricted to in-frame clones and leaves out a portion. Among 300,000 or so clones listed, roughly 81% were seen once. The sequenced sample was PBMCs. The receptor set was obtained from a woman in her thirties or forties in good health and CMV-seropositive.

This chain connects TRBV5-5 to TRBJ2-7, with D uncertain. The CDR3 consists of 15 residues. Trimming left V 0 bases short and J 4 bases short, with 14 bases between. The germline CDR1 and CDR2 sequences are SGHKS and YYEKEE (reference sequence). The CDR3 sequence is CASSLEAGYQYEQYF. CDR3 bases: TGTGCCAGCAGCTTGGAAGCAGGTTACCAATACGAGCAGTACTTC.

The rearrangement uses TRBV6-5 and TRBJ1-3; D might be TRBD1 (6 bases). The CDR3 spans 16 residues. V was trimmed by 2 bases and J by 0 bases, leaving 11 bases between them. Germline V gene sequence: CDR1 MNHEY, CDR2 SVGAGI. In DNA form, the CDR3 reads TGTGCCAGCAGTTACAGTGCAGGGGTCTCTGGAAACACCATATATTTT. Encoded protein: CASSYSAGVSGNTIYF.

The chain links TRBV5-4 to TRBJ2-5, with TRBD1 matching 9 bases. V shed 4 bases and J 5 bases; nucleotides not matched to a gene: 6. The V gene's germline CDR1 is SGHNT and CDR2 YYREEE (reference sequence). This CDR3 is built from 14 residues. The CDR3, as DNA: TGTGCCAGCAGCGTACAGGGGGCTGTTGAGACCCAGTACTTC. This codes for CASSVQGAVETQYF.

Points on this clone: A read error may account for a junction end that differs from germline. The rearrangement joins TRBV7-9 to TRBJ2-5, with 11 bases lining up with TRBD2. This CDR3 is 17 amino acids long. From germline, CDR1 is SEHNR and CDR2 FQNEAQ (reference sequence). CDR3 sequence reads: CSSSFGTSGPARETQYF. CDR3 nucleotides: TGTTCCAGCAGCTTCGGGACTAGCGGCCCTGCGAGGGAGACCCAGTACTTC.

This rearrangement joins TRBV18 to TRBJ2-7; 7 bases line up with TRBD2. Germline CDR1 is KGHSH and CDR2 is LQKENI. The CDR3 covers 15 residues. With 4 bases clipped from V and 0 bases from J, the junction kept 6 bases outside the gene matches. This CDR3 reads CASSRETSASYEQYF. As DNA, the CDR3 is TGTGCCAGCTCACGGGAAACTAGCGCCTCCTACGAGCAGTACTTC.

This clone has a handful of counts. The CDR3 nucleotides read TGTGCCAGCAGTTCGGCCGGGACTAGCGGGAAAGCGACCGGGGAGCTGTTTTTT. This gives the protein CASSSAGTSGKATGELFF. The chain has TRBV5-6 and TRBJ2-2, with 13 bases that match TRBD2. V lost 5 bases and J lost 5; bases outside the gene matches: 12. The CDR3 runs to 18 residues. The germline V gene encodes CDR1 SGHDT and CDR2 YYEEEE.

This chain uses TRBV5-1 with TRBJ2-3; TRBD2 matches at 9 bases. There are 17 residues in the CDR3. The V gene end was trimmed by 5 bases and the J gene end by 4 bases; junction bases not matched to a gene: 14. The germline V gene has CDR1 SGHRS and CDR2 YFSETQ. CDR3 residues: CASSFDSSGIFADTQYF. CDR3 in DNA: TGCGCCAGCAGTTTTGATTCTAGCGGGATTTTTGCAGATACGCAGTATTTT.

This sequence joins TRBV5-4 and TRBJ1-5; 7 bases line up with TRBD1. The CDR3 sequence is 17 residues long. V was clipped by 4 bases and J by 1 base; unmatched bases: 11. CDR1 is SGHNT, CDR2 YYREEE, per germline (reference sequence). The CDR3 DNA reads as TGTGCCAGCAGCGTGCCACAGGGGTGGAGGAGCAATCAGCCCCAGCATTTT. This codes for CASSVPQGWRSNQPQHF.